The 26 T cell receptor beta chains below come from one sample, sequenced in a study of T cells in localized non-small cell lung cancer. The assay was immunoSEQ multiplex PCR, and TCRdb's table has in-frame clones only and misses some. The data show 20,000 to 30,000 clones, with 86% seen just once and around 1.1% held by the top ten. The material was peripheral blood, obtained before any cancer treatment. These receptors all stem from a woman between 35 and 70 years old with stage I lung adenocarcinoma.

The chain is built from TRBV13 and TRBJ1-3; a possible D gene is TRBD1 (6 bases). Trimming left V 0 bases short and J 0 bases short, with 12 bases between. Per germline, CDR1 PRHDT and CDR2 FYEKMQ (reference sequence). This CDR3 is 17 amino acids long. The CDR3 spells CASSLGLTGISGNTIYF. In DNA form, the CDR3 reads TGTGCCAGCAGCTTAGGCCTGACAGGCATCTCTGGAAACACCATATATTTT.

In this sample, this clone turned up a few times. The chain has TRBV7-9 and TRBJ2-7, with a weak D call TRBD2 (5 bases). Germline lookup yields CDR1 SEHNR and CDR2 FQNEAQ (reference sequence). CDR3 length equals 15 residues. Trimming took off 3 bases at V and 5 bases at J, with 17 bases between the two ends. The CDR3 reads CASSFRGAQSHEQYF. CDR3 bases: TGTGCCAGCAGCTTCCGGGGAGCTCAATCCCACGAGCAGTACTTC.

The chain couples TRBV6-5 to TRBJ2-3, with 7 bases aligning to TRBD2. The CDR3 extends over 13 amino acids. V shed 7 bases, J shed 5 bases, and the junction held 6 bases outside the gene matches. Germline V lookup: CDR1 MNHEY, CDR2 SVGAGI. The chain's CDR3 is CASTRGVEDTQYF. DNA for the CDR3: TGTGCCAGCACTCGGGGGGTTGAAGATACGCAGTATTTT.

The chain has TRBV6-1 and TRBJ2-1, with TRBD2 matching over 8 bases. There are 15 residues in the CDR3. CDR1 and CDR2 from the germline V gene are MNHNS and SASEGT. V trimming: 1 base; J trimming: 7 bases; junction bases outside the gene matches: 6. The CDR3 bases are TGTGCCAGCAGTGAAGATGGCGGGGGGCCGAATGAGCAGTTCTTC. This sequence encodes CASSEDGGGPNEQFF.

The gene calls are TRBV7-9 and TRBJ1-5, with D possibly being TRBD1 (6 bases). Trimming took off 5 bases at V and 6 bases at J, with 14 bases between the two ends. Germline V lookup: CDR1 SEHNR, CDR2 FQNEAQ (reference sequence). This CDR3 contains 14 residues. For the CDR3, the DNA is TGTGCCAGCAGCCAAAAGGGGGACGGTCAGCCCCAGCATTTT. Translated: CASSQKGDGQPQHF.

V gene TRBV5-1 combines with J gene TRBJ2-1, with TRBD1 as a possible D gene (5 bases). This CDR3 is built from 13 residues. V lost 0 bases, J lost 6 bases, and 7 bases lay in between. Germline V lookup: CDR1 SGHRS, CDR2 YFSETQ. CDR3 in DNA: TGCGCCAGCAGCTTGGTCCAGGGCAATGAGCAGTTCTTC. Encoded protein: CASSLVQGNEQFF.

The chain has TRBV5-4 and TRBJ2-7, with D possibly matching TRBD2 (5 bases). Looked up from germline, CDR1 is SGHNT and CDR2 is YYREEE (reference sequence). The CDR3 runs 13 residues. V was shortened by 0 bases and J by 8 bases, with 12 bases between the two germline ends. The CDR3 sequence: CASSLDPEAQQYF. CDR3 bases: TGTGCCAGCAGCTTGGATCCGGAGGCACAGCAGTACTTC.

The CDR3 DNA sequence: TGCGCCAGCAGCTTGGCGACAGGGGATACCATGGATCAGTACTTC. Amino acid sequence: CASSLATGDTMDQYF. This rearrangement joins TRBV5-1 to TRBJ2-7, with 8 bases matching TRBD1. CDR1 is SGHRS and CDR2 is YFSETQ in the germline V gene. The length of the CDR3 is 15 residues. Unmatched junction bases numbered 12, after V lost 0 bases and J lost 10 bases. Filled out from reference TRBV5-1 and TRBJ2-7, the complete variable domain reads KAGVTQTPRYLIKTRGQQVTLSCSPISGHRSVSWYQQTPGQGLQFLFEYFSETQRNKGNFPGRFSGRQFSNSRSEMNVSTLELGDSALYLCASSLATGDTMDQYFGPGTRLTVT.

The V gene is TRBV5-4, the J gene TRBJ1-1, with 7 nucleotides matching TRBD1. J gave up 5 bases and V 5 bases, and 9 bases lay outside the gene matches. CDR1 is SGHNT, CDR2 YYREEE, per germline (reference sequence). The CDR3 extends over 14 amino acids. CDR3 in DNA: TGTGCCAGCAGTTTAGAACAGGGGAGGACTGAAGCTTTCTTT. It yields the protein CASSLEQGRTEAFF.

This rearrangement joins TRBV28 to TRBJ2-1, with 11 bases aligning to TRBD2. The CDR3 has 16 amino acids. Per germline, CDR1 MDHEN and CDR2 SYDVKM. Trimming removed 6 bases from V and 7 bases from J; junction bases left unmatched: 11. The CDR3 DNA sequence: TGTGCCAGCAGCCTTGATAGCGGGGGGGCTTTTAATGAGCAGTTCTTC. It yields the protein CASSLDSGGAFNEQFF.

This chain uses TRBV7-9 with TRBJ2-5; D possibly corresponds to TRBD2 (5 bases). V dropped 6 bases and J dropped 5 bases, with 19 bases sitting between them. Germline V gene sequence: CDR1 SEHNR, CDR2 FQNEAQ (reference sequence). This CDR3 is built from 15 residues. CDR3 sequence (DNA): TGTGCCAGCAGGAAGGACGGAGGCGACGGGGAGACCCAGTACTTC. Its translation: CASRKDGGDGETQYF.

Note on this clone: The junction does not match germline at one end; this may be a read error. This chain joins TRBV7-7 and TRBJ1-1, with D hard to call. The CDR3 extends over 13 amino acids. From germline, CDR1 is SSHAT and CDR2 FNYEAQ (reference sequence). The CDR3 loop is CASSLAENTEAFF. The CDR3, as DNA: TGTGCTAGCAGCTTAGCGGAGAACACTGAAGCTTTCTTT.

The DNA for the CDR3 is TGTGCCAGCAGTTACACGGGCCCTAATGAGCAGTTCTTC. Its protein product is CASSYTGPNEQFF. The chain combines TRBV6-6 with TRBJ2-1, with D unresolved. This CDR3 is 13 amino acids long. V shed 2 bases and J shed 7 bases, with 9 bases lying between them. In germline, CDR1 is MNHNY, CDR2 SVGAGI (reference sequence).

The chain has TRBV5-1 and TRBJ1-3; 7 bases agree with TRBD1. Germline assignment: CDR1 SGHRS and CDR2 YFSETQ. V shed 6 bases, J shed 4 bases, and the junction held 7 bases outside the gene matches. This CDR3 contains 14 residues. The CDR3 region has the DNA TGCGCCAGCACCCAATCGACAGGGGGAAACACCATATATTTT. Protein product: CASTQSTGGNTIYF.

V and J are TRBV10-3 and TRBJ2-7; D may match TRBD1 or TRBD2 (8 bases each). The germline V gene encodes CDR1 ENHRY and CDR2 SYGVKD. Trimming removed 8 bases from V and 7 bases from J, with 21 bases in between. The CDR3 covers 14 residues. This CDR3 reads CAIATGAGGGEQYF. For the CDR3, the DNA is TGTGCCATCGCGACAGGGGCCGGGGGGGGTGAGCAGTACTTC.

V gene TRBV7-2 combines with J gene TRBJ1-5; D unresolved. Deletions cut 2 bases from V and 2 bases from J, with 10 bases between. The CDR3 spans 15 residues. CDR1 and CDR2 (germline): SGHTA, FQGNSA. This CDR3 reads CASSLREWGNQPQHF. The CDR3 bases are TGTGCCAGCAGCTTACGGGAGTGGGGCAATCAGCCCCAGCATTTT.

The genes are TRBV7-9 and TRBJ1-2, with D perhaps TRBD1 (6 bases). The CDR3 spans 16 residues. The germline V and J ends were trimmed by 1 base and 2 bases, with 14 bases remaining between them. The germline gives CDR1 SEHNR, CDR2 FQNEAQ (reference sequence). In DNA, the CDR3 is TGTGCCAGCAGCTTAGTGGGGGGGCAGAGCAACTATGGCTACACCTTC. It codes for CASSLVGGQSNYGYTF.

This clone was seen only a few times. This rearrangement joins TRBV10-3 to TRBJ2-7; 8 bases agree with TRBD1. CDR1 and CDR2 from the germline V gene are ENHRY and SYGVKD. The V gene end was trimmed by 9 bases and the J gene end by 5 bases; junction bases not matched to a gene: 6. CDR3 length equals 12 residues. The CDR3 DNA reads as TGTGCCATACGGACAGGGAAAGACGAGCAGTACTTC. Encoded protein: CAIRTGKDEQYF.

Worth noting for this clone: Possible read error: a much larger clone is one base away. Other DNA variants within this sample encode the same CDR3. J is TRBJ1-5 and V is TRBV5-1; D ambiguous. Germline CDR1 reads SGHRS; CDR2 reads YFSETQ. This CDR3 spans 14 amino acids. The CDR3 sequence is CASSADASNQPQHF. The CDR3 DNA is TGCGCCAGCAGCGCGGATGCCAGCAATCAGCCTCAGCATTTT. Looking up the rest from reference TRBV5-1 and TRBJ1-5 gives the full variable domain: KAGVTQTPRYLIKTRGQQVTLSCSPISGHRSVSWYQQTPGQGLQFLFEYFSETQRNKGNFPGRFSGRQFSNSRSEMNVSTLELGDSALYLCASSADASNQPQHFGDGTRLSIL.

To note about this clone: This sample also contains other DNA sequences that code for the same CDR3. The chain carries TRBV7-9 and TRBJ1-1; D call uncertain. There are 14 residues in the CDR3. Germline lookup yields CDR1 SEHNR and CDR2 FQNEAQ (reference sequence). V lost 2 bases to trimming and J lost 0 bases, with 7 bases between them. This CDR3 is CASSLSALNTEAFF. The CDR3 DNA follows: TGTGCCAGCAGCTTATCAGCGTTGAACACTGAAGCTTTCTTT.

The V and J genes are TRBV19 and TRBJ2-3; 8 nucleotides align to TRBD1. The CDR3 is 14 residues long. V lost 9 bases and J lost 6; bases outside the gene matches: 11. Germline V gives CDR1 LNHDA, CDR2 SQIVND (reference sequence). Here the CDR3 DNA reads TGTGCCAGGCCTCCGGGACAGGCACACGATACGCAGTATTTT. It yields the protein CARPPGQAHDTQYF.

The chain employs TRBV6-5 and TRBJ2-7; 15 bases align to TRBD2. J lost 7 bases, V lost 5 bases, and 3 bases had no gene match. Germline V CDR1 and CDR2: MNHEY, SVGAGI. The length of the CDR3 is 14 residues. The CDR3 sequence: CASSGLAGGQEQYF. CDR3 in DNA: TGTGCCAGCAGTGGACTAGCGGGGGGGCAGGAGCAGTACTTC.

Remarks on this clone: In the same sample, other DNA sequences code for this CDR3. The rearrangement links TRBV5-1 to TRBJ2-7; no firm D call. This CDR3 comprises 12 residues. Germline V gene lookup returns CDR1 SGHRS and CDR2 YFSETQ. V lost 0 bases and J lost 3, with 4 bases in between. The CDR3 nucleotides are TGCGCCAGCAGCTTGGAAGGCTACGAGCAGTACTTC. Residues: CASSLEGYEQYF.

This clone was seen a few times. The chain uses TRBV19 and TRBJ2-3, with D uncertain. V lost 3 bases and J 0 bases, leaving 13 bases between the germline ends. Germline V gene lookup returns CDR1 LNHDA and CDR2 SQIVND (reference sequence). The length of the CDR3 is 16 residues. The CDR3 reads CASSIANPPSTDTQYF. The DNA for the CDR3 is TGTGCCAGTAGTATCGCTAACCCACCTAGCACAGATACGCAGTATTTT.

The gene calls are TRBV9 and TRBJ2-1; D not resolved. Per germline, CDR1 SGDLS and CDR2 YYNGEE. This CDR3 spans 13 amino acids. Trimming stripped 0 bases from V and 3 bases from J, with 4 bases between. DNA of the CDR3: TGTGCCAGCAGCGTAGGGGACTACAATGAGCAGTTCTTC. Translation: CASSVGDYNEQFF.

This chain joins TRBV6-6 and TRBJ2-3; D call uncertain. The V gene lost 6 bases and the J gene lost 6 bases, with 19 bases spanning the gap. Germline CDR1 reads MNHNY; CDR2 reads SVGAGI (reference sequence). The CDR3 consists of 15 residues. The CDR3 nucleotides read TGTGCCAGCAGCCCACCTGGTAATAAACTCGATACGCAGTATTTT. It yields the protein CASSPPGNKLDTQYF.